Each of the 31 T cell receptor beta chains below was sequenced from the same sample in a study of human T cells and chemical hapten exposure. Via MiXCR, TCRdb re-called the RACE reads, giving one row per CDR3 protein. Of some 96,000 distinct CDR3 sequences in the sample, roughly a quarter were seen once. Specified time point: patch test 3, about 24 weeks after DPC sensitization. The treatment here: therapeutic diphenylcyclopropenone sensitization with weekly scalp DPC. The specimen comprised whole blood, sampled in connection with sensitization to the hapten diphenylcyclopropenone (DPC). All receptors derive from a man between 35 and 55 years old with alopecia areata. Some clones in this sample may be carry-over from other donors' samples.

This clonotype was detected only a few times. The chain recombines TRBV29-1 with TRBJ1-1; perhaps TRBD1 as D (6 bases). Germline V gives CDR1 SQVTM, CDR2 ANQGSEA. Trimming pared 3 bases from V and 0 bases from J, leaving 11 bases between. There are 14 residues in the CDR3. CDR3 nucleotides: TGCAGCGTTGAGACAGGCCTTCTGAACACTGAAGCTTTCTTT. Amino acid sequence: CSVETGLLNTEAFF.

The gene calls are TRBV12-3 or TRBV12-4 and TRBJ2-5; 9 nucleotides align to TRBD1. The CDR3 has 14 amino acids. V dropped 7 bases and J dropped 6; count of bases not matched to a gene: 9. CDR3 loop: CASTHGQGRQTQYF. The CDR3 DNA follows: TGTGCCAGCACCCACGGACAGGGGAGACAGACCCAGTACTTC.

J is TRBJ2-5 and V is TRBV6-2 or TRBV6-3; D might be TRBD2 (5 bases). Trimming stripped 5 bases from V and 0 bases from J, with 19 bases between. The CDR3 spans 17 residues. Germline V gives CDR1 MNHEY, CDR2 SVGEGT. The CDR3 DNA reads TGTGCCAGCAGTGCCACTAGTTGGGCGAGGTACCAAGAGACCCAGTACTTC. This encodes CASSATSWARYQETQYF.

This clonotype was recorded a few times. V is TRBV28 and J is TRBJ2-3, with a weak D call TRBD1 (6 bases). This CDR3 spans 15 amino acids. V lost 2 bases and J lost 6, with 15 bases in between. The germline V gene encodes CDR1 MDHEN and CDR2 SYDVKM. CDR3 region: CASSLTGSSEDTQYF. The CDR3 region has the DNA TGTGCCAGCAGTTTAACAGGGTCTTCAGAGGATACGCAGTATTTT.

This clonotype was counted a single time. The gene calls are TRBV3-1 and TRBJ2-3; 11 bases agree with TRBD2. Germline loops: CDR1 LGHDT, CDR2 YNNKEL (reference sequence). The CDR3 totals 17 residues. V was pared by 2 bases and J by 3 bases, with 7 bases of the junction left unmatched. Written as DNA, the CDR3 is TGTGCCAGCAGCCAAACTGGGACTAGCGGTACGACAGATACGCAGTATTTT. It codes for CASSQTGTSGTTDTQYF.

V is TRBV20-1 and J is TRBJ2-3; D is perhaps TRBD2 (6 bases). The CDR3 has 16 amino acids. V lost 2 bases and J 3 bases, leaving 18 bases between the germline ends. The germline V gene encodes CDR1 DFQATT and CDR2 SNEGSKA (reference sequence). CDR3 nucleotide sequence: TGCAGTGCTAGAAACCTAGGGACTGCCAAAACAGATACGCAGTATTTT. Translated: CSARNLGTAKTDTQYF.

The chain carries TRBV7-2 and TRBJ2-7; possible D gene TRBD2, 5 bases. Trimming stripped 1 base from V and 2 bases from J, with 9 bases between. Germline V CDR1 and CDR2: SGHTA, FQGNSA. The CDR3 totals 14 residues. The DNA of the CDR3 is TGTGCCAGCAGCTTAGGTCCGGGAACCTACGAGCAGTACTTC. Its protein product is CASSLGPGTYEQYF.

The chain links TRBV30 to TRBJ2-5; 7 bases align to TRBD1. The CDR3 runs to 13 residues. V was clipped by 0 bases and J by 4 bases; unmatched bases: 2. Germline loops: CDR1 GTSNPN, CDR2 SVGIG (reference sequence). The CDR3 sequence is CAWSVTGLETQYF. Here the CDR3 DNA reads TGTGCCTGGAGTGTGACAGGGCTAGAGACCCAGTACTTC.

This clonotype has only a few counts. The CDR3 nucleotides read TGCAGTGCTAGAGATTGGGGCGGGACAACAGATACGCAGTATTTT. It codes for CSARDWGGTTDTQYF. The J gene is TRBJ2-3, the V gene TRBV20-1, with D perhaps being TRBD1 or TRBD2 (6 bases each). The CDR3 is made up of 15 amino acids. Germline V gives CDR1 DFQATT, CDR2 SNEGSKA (reference sequence). Trimming stripped 0 bases from V and 3 bases from J, with 13 bases between.

The sample holds a few counts of this clonotype. V is TRBV25-1 and J is TRBJ1-1, with D unresolved. Trimming shortened V by 6 bases and J by 2 bases, and 10 bases separated the two germline ends. Germline loops: CDR1 MGHDK, CDR2 SYGVNS. The CDR3 has 13 amino acids. The CDR3 DNA is TGTGCCAGCAGCCCAGGTGACAACACTGAAGCTTTCTTT. It encodes CASSPGDNTEAFF.

The chain employs TRBV18 and TRBJ2-3; the D is unclear. Germline values: CDR1 KGHSH, CDR2 LQKENI. The CDR3 has 13 residues. Trimming removed 1 base at V and 8 bases at J, with 10 bases between. The CDR3 nucleotides read TGTGCCAGCTCACCACTGGGTTCAGGTACGCAGTATTTT. Translating gives CASSPLGSGTQYF.

Notes on this clonotype: The conserved phenylalanine or tryptophan normally closing the CDR3 is absent here, so this likely arose from a read error. This chain uses TRBV20-1 with TRBJ1-5; D gene unclear. In germline, CDR1 is DFQATT, CDR2 SNEGSKA (reference sequence). This CDR3 contains 14 residues. V gave up 1 base and J gave up 2 bases, with 9 bases separating them. The CDR3 loop is CSARVARGNQPQHL. The DNA for the CDR3 is TGCAGTGCTAGAGTGGCTAGGGGCAATCAGCCCCAGCATCTT.

The genes are TRBV27 and TRBJ2-1, with a possible D match to TRBD2 (6 bases). Trimming cost V 6 bases and J 4 bases, with 16 bases left between them. The CDR3 extends over 15 amino acids. Germline V gene sequence: CDR1 MNHEY, CDR2 SMNVEV (reference sequence). The CDR3 nucleotides read TGTGCCAGCAGCCCAATGGCACTAGCTTACAATGAGCAGTTCTTC. This gives the protein CASSPMALAYNEQFF.

The V and J genes are TRBV6-5 and TRBJ2-2, with D possibly matching TRBD2 (5 bases). Trimming took 5 bases from V and 2 from J, leaving 12 bases between them. In germline, CDR1 is MNHEY, CDR2 SVGAGI. This CDR3 is built from 15 residues. This chain's CDR3 is CASSPGLGNTGELFF. Here the CDR3 DNA reads TGTGCCAGCAGTCCTGGACTCGGTAACACCGGGGAGCTGTTTTTT.

The chain uses TRBV6-2 or TRBV6-3 and TRBJ2-7; 9 bases are a match to TRBD2. With V trimmed by 2 bases and J by 5 bases, 10 bases remained unmatched. Germline CDR1 MNHEY, CDR2 SVGEGT. The CDR3 has 16 residues. The CDR3 sequence is CASSYPVGSGSNEQYF. The CDR3 bases are TGTGCCAGCAGTTACCCCGTGGGTAGCGGGAGCAACGAGCAGTACTTC.

This clonotype was counted a few times. The rearrangement links TRBV6-2 or TRBV6-3 to TRBJ1-4; TRBD1 aligns across 7 bases. The junction had 9 bases not matched to a gene; V was cut back by 4 bases and J by 7 bases. This CDR3 contains 15 residues. CDR1 and CDR2 from the germline V gene are MNHEY and SVGEGT. CDR3 nucleotides: TGTGCCAGCAGTTCCCGGGACAGCAGTTTTGAAAAACTGTTTTTT. This sequence encodes CASSSRDSSFEKLFF.

V usage is TRBV28 and J usage is TRBJ2-5; D is possibly TRBD1 (6 bases). The CDR3 covers 15 residues. Trimming left V 8 bases short and J 5 bases short, with 21 bases between. CDR1 MDHEN and CDR2 SYDVKM come from the germline V gene. CDR3 amino acids: CASASPRGWGETQYF. DNA of the CDR3: TGTGCCAGCGCTTCCCCTAGGGGGTGGGGCGAGACCCAGTACTTC.

This clonotype appeared once. The V call is TRBV5-1, the J call TRBJ1-4, with D unresolved. The V end lost 3 bases, the J end lost 5 bases, and 11 bases lay between the germline ends. CDR1 and CDR2 from the germline V gene are SGHRS and YFSETQ. This CDR3 is 14 amino acids long. The CDR3 region has the DNA TGCGCCAGCAGCTCGGACTCTACAAATGAAAAACTGTTTTTT. Translated, it gives CASSSDSTNEKLFF.

This clonotype was seen a handful of times. This rearrangement joins TRBV20-1 to TRBJ1-5; no definite D call. Germline CDR1 DFQATT, CDR2 SNEGSKA (reference sequence). The CDR3 is 13 residues long. The DNA for the CDR3 is TGCAGCCTCCGGACGGGCCGCAATCAGCCCCAGCATTTT. Its translation is CSLRTGRNQPQHF.

The rearrangement uses TRBV28 and TRBJ2-7, with 9 positions matching TRBD2. The CDR3 runs to 15 residues. CDR1 and CDR2 from the germline V gene are MDHEN and SYDVKM. V gave up 6 bases and J gave up 2 bases; unmatched junction bases: 8. The CDR3 DNA follows: TGTGCCAGCAGGGGGCCTAGCGGGAAAACCTACGAGCAGTACTTC. Amino acid sequence: CASRGPSGKTYEQYF. Full variable domain (rest looked up from reference TRBV28 and TRBJ2-7): DVKVTQSSRYLVKRTGEKVFLECVQDMDHENMFWYRQDPGLGLRLIYFSYDVKMKEKGDIPEGYSVSREKKERFSLILESASTNQTSMYLCASRGPSGKTYEQYFGPGTRLTVT.

The rearrangement joins TRBV20-1 to TRBJ1-2; 8 positions match TRBD1. The V segment lost 6 bases and the J segment 3 bases; nucleotides outside the gene matches: 9. This CDR3 comprises 14 residues. Germline loops: CDR1 DFQATT, CDR2 SNEGSKA (reference sequence). This chain's CDR3 is CSAPSSGGDYGYTF. In DNA form, the CDR3 reads TGCAGTGCGCCTAGTTCAGGGGGCGACTATGGCTACACCTTC.

This clonotype has a handful of counts. The chain has TRBV28 and TRBJ2-7; D is possibly TRBD2 (6 bases). The CDR3 totals 15 residues. Trimming removed 6 bases at V and 5 bases at J, with 20 bases between. Germline CDR1 is MDHEN and CDR2 is SYDVKM. The CDR3 spells CASRDSGGGRDEQYF. CDR3 DNA: TGTGCCAGCAGGGATAGCGGCGGAGGTCGGGACGAGCAGTACTTC.

This clonotype has a handful of counts. The chain employs TRBV3-1 and TRBJ2-5; TRBD2 matches at 7 bases. Per the germline V gene, CDR1 is LGHDT and CDR2 is YNNKEL (reference sequence). Trimming took 0 bases from V and 4 from J; bases not matched to a gene: 5. CDR3 size: 15 residues. The CDR3 protein is CASSQEVASGETQYF. CDR3 DNA sequence: TGTGCCAGCAGCCAAGAAGTGGCTAGCGGAGAGACCCAGTACTTC.

The chain recombines TRBV7-8 with TRBJ2-1; 7 bases line up with TRBD2. Per the germline V gene, CDR1 is SGHVS and CDR2 is FQNEAQ. The CDR3 runs 16 residues. After removal of 5 bases from V and 4 bases from J, the junction contained 11 bases not matched to a gene. CDR3 DNA: TGTGCCAGCAGCCGTACTAGCGTTGGGGGGTACAATGAGCAGTTCTTC. Its translation: CASSRTSVGGYNEQFF.

This clonotype was found a few times. The chain employs TRBV7-9 and TRBJ2-7, with a possible D match to TRBD1 (6 bases). V was pared by 5 bases and J by 3 bases, with 11 bases between. This CDR3 comprises 13 residues. CDR1 and CDR2 (germline): SEHNR, FQNEAQ (reference sequence). Here the CDR3 reads CASSRGQYYEQYF. The CDR3 coding sequence is TGTGCCAGCAGCCGCGGACAGTACTACGAGCAGTACTTC.

The chain combines TRBV28 with TRBJ2-3, with TRBD2 as a possible D gene (5 bases). CDR1 MDHEN and CDR2 SYDVKM come from the germline V gene. This CDR3 is 14 amino acids long. V was trimmed by 1 base and J by 4 bases, leaving 9 bases between them. The CDR3 coding sequence is TGTGCCAGCAGTTTATCGGGGAGTCCAGATACGCAGTATTTT. It specifies CASSLSGSPDTQYF.

In its sample, this clonotype was seen many times. The gene calls are TRBV11-2 and TRBJ2-1; 9 positions agree with TRBD1. V was pared by 1 base and J by 6 bases, with 7 bases of the junction left unmatched. This CDR3 is 16 amino acids long. Germline lookup yields CDR1 SGHAT and CDR2 FQNNGV. CDR3 nucleotides: TGTGCCAGCAGCTTAGGTGCCTTGGACAGGGGCAATGAGCAGTTCTTC. This codes for CASSLGALDRGNEQFF.

The chain joins TRBV6-5 to TRBJ2-7; TRBD1 is a possible D gene (5 bases). Germline V gene lookup returns CDR1 MNHEY and CDR2 SVGAGI. There are 13 residues in the CDR3. V gave up 3 bases and J gave up 5 bases, with 11 bases separating them. CDR3 sequence: CASSYSRAHEQYF. The CDR3 nucleotides are TGTGCCAGCAGTTATTCCAGGGCCCACGAGCAGTACTTC.

The J gene is TRBJ2-1, the V gene TRBV12-3 or TRBV12-4; tentatively, D is TRBD2 (6 bases). CDR3 size: 15 residues. The V and J ends lost 6 bases and 1 base respectively, with 13 bases between them. CDR3: CASRPVGGSYNEQFF. CDR3 sequence (DNA): TGTGCCAGCAGGCCCGTCGGGGGTTCCTACAATGAGCAGTTCTTC.

The chain combines TRBV3-1 with TRBJ1-5; possible D gene TRBD1, 5 bases. V shed 1 base and J shed 6 bases, with 10 bases lying between them. CDR3 length: 14 amino acids. The germline V gene has CDR1 LGHDT and CDR2 YNNKEL (reference sequence). In DNA form, the CDR3 reads TGTGCCAGCAGCCAAGCAGGGTCGGGTCAGCCCCAGCATTTT. Its protein product is CASSQAGSGQPQHF.

The chain combines TRBV20-1 with TRBJ2-3; possibly TRBD2 for D (6 bases). This CDR3 is built from 16 residues. From germline, CDR1 is DFQATT and CDR2 SNEGSKA (reference sequence). The V gene lost 0 bases and the J gene lost 1 base, with 14 bases spanning the gap. CDR3 DNA sequence: TGCAGTGCTAGAGATCTGTGGACGGGAGGCACAGATACGCAGTATTTT. Protein product: CSARDLWTGGTDTQYF.